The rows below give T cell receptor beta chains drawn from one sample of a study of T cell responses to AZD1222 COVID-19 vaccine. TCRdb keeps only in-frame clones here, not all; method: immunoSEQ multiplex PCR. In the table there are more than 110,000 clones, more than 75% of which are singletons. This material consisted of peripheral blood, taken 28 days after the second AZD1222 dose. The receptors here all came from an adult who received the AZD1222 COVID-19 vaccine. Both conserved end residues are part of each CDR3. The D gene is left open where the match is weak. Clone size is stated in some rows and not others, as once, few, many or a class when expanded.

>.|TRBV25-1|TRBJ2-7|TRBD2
TGTGCCAGCAGTGACGGGACTACTAAGCAGTACTTC
CASSDGTTKQYF
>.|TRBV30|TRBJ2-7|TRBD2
TGTGCCTGGAGTCCATACCGGACTAGCGGGAGCATTCCTTTCTCCTACGAGCAGTACTTC
CAWSPYRTSGSIPFSYEQYF
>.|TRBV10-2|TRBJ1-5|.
TGCGCCAGCAGTGAGTCGACGAGACCCCAGCATTTT
CASSESTRPQHF
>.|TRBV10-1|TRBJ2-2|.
TGCGCCAGCAGTGACCTCGGCCAGGATGGAGCCGGGGAGCTGTTTTTT
CASSDLGQDGAGELFF
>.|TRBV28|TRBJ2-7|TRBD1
TGTGCCAGCACTTGGGCGAAAGGGGGACAGCGTCTACTTTACGAGCAGTACTTC
CASTWAKGGQRLLYEQYF
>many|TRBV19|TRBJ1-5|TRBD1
TGTGCCAGTATGGGACAGTTCAATCAGCCCCAGCATTTT
CASMGQFNQPQHF
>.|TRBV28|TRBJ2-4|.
TGTGCCAGCAGTTTTGTAGGGTTCGAAAACATTCAGTACTTC
CASSFVGFENIQYF
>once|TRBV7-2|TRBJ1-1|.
TGTGCCACCAGTACCAGGATGAACACTGAAGCTTTCTTT
CATSTRMNTEAFF
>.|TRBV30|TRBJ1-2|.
TGTGCCTGGAGTGGGGGATTATATGGCTACACCTTC
CAWSGGLYGYTF
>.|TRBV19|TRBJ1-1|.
TGTGCCAGCAGCCCTACGGGATGGAACACTGAAGCTTTCTTT
CASSPTGWNTEAFF
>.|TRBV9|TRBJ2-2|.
TGTGCCAGCAGCGTAGGGACAGGGGAGCTGTTTTTT
CASSVGTGELFF
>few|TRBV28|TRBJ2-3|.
TGTGCCAGCACCACAGGGTCAGATACGCAGTATTTT
CASTTGSDTQYF
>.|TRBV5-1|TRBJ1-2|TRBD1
TGCGCCAGCAGCTCGGGACAGGGGGATGGCTACACCTTC
CASSSGQGDGYTF
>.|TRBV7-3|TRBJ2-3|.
TGTGCCAGCAGCTTGCCTAGCGCTCCGGATACGCAGTATTTT
CASSLPSAPDTQYF
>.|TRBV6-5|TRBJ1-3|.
TGTGCCAGCAGCCTGACAGGAGGTGGAAACACCATATATTTT
CASSLTGGGNTIYF
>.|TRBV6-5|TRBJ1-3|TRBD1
TGTGCCAGCAGTTACGGACAGGGGTTGGGAGGAAACACCATATATTTT
CASSYGQGLGGNTIYF
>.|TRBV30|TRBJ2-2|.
TGTGCCTGGAGTGAGGAGGCCGGGGAGCTGTTTTTT
CAWSEEAGELFF
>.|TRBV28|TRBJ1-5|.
TGTGCCAGCTATCAAGAACGGGGTCAGCCCCAGCATTTT
CASYQERGQPQHF
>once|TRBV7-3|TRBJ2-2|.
TGTGCCAGCAGTCTCCTAGCAGACAATACCGGGGAGCTGTTTTTT
CASSLLADNTGELFF